One and the same sample provided the 5 T cell receptor beta chains below, sequenced in a study of blood T cells in healthy people across ages. Next came a second PCR, run for about 7 to 12 cycles, which used a sample-barcoded 5' primer along with a J-beta primer mix. TCRdb ran MiXCR on the 5' RACE reads and lists one entry per CDR3 protein. Of more than 1,000,000 distinct CDR3 sequences listed, less than 25% are singletons. This same sample was also taken into another study, of T cells of mothers and their children.

The sample comprised blood. Receptors were obtained from a girl aged 2-10 years in good health.

This clonotype was detected a few times. This rearrangement joins TRBV7-2 to TRBJ1-6, with D possibly TRBD1 on 5 matching bases. V dropped 4 bases and J dropped 7 bases, with 11 bases sitting between them. Germline loops: CDR1 SGHTA, CDR2 FQGNSA. The length of the CDR3 is 14 residues. The CDR3 region is CASSSTAGNSPLHF. For the CDR3, the DNA is TGTGCCAGCAGCTCGACCGCAGGGAATTCACCCCTCCACTTT.

CDR3 in DNA: TGTGCCAGCAGCCAAGATCCAGTAGGGACTTCTTATGGCTACACCTTC. This gives the protein CASSQDPVGTSYGYTF. This rearrangement joins TRBV14 to TRBJ1-2; maybe TRBD1 (5 bases). Looked up from germline, CDR1 is SGHDN and CDR2 is FVKESK. Trimming took off 0 bases at V and 5 bases at J, with 16 bases between the two ends. The CDR3 has 16 residues.

V gene TRBV3-1 combines with J gene TRBJ2-7; 11 bases are a match to TRBD1. The CDR3 spans 14 residues. V trimming: 3 bases; J trimming: 5 bases; junction bases outside the gene matches: 3. Germline loops: CDR1 LGHDT, CDR2 YNNKEL (reference sequence). The CDR3 here is CASSQGDRGNEQYF. As DNA, the CDR3 is TGTGCCAGCAGCCAGGGGGACAGGGGGAACGAGCAGTACTTC.

This clonotype was observed a few times. The gene calls are TRBV7-9 and TRBJ1-5, with 10 bases that match TRBD1. After removal of 5 bases from V and 1 base from J, the junction contained 14 bases not matched to a gene. This CDR3 contains 19 residues. Germline assignment: CDR1 SEHNR and CDR2 FQNEAQ (reference sequence). CDR3 sequence (DNA): TGTGCCAGCAGCCTTGGGTTAGACAGGGGGCGCGGCAGCAATCAGCCCCAGCATTTT. Translation gives CASSLGLDRGRGSNQPQHF. The variable domain in full, completed from reference TRBV7-9 and TRBJ1-5, reads DTGVSQNPRHKITKRGQNVTFRCDPISEHNRLYWYRQTLGQGPEFLTYFQNEAQLEKSRLLSDRFSAERPKGSFSTLEIQRTEQGDSAMYLCASSLGLDRGRGSNQPQHFGDGTRLSIL.

The genes are TRBV7-2 and TRBJ1-3, with 9 bases lining up with TRBD1. J gave up 3 bases and V 5 bases, and 2 bases lay outside the gene matches. Germline CDR1 SGHTA, CDR2 FQGNSA. The CDR3 is 14 residues long. CDR3 coding DNA: TGTGCCAGCAGCCGACAGGGGGATGGAAACACCATATATTTT. It yields the protein CASSRQGDGNTIYF. Based on the CDR3 plus reference TRBV7-2 and TRBJ1-3, the full variable domain is GAGVSQSPSNKVTEKGKDVELRCDPISGHTALYWYRQSLGQGLEFLIYFQGNSAPDKSGLPSDRFSAERTGGSVSTLTIQRTQQEDSAVYLCASSRQGDGNTIYFGEGSWLTVV.